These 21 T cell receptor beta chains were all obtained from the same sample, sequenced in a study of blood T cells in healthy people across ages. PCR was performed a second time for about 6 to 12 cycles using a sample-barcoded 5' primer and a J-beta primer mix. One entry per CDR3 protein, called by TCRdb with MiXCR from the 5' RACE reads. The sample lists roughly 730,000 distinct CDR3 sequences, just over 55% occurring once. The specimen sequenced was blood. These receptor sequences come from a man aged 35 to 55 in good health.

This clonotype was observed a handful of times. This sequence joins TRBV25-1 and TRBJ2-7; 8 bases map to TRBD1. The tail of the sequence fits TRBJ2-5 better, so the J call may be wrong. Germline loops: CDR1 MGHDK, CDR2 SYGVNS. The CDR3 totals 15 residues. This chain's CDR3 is CASSEYRQGARTQYF. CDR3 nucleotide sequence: TGTGCCAGCAGTGAATATCGCCAGGGGGCGCGGACCCAGTACTTC.

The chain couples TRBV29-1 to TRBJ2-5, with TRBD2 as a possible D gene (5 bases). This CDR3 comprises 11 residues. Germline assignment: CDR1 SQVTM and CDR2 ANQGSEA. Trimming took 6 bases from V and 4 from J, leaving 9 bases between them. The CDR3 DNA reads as TGCAGCGTGGGAAGCGGAGAGACCCAGTACTTC. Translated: CSVGSGETQYF.

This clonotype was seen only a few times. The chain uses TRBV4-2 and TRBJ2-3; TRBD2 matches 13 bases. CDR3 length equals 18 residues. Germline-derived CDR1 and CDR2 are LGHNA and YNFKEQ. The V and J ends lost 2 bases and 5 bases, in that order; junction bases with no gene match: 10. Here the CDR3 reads CASSQQRGLAGVGDTQYF. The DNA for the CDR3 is TGTGCCAGCAGCCAACAAAGAGGACTAGCGGGAGTGGGAGATACGCAGTATTTT.

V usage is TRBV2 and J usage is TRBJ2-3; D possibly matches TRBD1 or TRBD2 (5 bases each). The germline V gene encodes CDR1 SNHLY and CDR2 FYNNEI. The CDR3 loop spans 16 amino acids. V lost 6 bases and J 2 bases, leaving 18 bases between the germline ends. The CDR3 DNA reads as TGTGCCAGCAGCGTACGTATTAGGGGACCCACAGATACGCAGTATTTT. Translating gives CASSVRIRGPTDTQYF.

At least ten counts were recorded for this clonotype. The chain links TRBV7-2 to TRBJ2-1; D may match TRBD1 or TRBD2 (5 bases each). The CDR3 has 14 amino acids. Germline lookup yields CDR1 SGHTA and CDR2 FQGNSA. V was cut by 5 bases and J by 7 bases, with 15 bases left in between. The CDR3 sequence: CASSQSLWGNEQFF. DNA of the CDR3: TGTGCCAGCAGCCAAAGTTTATGGGGGAATGAGCAGTTCTTC.

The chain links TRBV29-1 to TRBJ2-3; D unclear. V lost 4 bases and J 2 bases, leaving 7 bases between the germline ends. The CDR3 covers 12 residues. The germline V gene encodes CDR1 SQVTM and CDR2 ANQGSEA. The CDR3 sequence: CSVAKFTDTQYF. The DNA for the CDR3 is TGCAGCGTTGCGAAGTTCACAGATACGCAGTATTTT.

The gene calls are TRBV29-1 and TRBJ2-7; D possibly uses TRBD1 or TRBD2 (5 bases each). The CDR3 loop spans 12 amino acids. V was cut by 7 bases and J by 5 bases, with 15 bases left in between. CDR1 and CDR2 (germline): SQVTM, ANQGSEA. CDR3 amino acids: CSASKGDHEQYF. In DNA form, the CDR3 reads TGCAGCGCCTCCAAAGGGGACCACGAGCAGTACTTC.

The DNA of the CDR3 is TGTGCCAGCAGTTACTCAGGGGGGACAGCCGGGGCCTACGAGCAGTACTTC. This sequence encodes CASSYSGGTAGAYEQYF. V is TRBV6-5 and J is TRBJ2-7; possibly TRBD1 for D (7 bases). The CDR3 length is 17 residues. Germline-derived CDR1 and CDR2 are MNHEY and SVGAGI. Trimming removed 0 bases from V and 2 bases from J, with 17 bases in between.

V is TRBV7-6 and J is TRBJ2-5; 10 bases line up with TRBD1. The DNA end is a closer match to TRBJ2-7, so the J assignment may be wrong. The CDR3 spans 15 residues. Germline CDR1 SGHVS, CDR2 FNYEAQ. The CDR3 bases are TGTGCCAGCAGCCCCCTCGGGACAGGGGTTTACGAGCAGTACTTC. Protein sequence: CASSPLGTGVYEQYF.

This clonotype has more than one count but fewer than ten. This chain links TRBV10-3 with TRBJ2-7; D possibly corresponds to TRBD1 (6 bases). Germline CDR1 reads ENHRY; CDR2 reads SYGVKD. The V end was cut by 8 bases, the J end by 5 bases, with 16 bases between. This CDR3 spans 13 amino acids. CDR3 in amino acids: CAIRRDMRDEQYF. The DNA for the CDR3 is TGTGCCATCCGTAGGGACATGCGGGACGAGCAGTACTTC.

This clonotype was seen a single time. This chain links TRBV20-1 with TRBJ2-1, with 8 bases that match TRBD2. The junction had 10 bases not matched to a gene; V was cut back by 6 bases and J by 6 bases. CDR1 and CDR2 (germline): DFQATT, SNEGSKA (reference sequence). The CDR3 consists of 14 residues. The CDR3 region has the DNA TGCAGTGCGACCTTCGGGGGGGGTTTCAATGAGCAGTTCTTC. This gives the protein CSATFGGGFNEQFF.

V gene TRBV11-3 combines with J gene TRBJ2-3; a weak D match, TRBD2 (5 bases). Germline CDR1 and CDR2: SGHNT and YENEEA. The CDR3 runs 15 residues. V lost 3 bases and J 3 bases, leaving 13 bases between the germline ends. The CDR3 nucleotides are TGTGCCAGCAGCTTCGGGGAGTTAGGAACAGATACGCAGTATTTT. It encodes CASSFGELGTDTQYF.

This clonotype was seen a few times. The CDR3 reads CASSIPGGANTYNEQFF. The CDR3 DNA follows: TGTGCCAGCAGTATTCCAGGCGGGGCTAACACCTACAATGAGCAGTTCTTC. The chain is built from TRBV6-2 or TRBV6-3 and TRBJ2-1; tentatively, D is TRBD2 (6 bases). The germline V gene encodes CDR1 MNHEY and CDR2 SVGEGT. CDR3 size: 17 residues. The V end was cut by 5 bases, the J end by 2 bases, with 19 bases between.

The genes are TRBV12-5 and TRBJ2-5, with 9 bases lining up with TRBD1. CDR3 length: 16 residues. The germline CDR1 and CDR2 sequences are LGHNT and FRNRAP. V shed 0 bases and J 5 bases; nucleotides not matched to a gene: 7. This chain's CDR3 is CASGLVLGQGAETQYF. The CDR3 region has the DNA TGTGCTAGTGGTTTGGTATTGGGACAGGGTGCCGAGACCCAGTACTTC.

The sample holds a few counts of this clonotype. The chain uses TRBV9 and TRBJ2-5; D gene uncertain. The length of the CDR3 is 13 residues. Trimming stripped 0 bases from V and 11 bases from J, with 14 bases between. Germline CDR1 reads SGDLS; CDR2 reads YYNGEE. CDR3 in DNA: TGTGCCAGCAGCGTAGGTTGGGAAGACGGGCAGTACTTC. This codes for CASSVGWEDGQYF.

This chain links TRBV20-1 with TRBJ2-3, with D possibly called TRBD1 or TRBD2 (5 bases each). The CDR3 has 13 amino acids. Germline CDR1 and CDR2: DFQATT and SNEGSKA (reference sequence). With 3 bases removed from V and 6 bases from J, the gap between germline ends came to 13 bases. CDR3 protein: CSARGPPLDTQYF. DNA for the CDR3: TGCAGTGCTAGGGGACCCCCCCTCGATACGCAGTATTTT.

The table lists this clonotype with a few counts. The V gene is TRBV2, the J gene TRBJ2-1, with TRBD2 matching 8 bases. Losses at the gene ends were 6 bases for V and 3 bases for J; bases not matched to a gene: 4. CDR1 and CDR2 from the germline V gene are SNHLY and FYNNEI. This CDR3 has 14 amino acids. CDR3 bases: TGTGCCAGCAGATTAGCGGGACTCTACAATGAGCAGTTCTTC. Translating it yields CASRLAGLYNEQFF.

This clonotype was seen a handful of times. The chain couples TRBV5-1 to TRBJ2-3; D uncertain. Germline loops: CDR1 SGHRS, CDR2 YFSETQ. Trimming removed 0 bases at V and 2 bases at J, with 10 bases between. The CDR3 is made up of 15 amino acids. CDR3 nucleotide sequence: TGCGCCAGCAGCTTGGACGACCCCGACACAGATACGCAGTATTTT. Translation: CASSLDDPDTDTQYF.

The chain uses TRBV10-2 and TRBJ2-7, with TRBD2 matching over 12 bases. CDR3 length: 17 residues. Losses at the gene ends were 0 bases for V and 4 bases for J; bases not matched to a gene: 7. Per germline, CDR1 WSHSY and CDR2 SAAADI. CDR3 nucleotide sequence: TGCGCCAGCAGTGAGTCTGACGGGACTAGCGGGTGGTACGAGCAGTACTTC. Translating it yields CASSESDGTSGWYEQYF.

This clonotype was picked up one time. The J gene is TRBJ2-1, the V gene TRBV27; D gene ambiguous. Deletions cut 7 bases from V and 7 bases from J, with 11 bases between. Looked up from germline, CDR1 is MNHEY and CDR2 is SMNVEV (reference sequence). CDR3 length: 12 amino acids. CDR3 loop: CASTNRANEQFF. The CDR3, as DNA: TGTGCCAGCACTAATCGGGCAAATGAGCAGTTCTTC.

The chain's CDR3 is CASSDRTTEAFF. The CDR3 DNA is TGTGCCAGCAGTGACAGGACCACTGAAGCTTTCTTT. The rearrangement links TRBV6-2 or TRBV6-3 to TRBJ1-1, with D possibly being TRBD1 (6 bases). The germline V gene encodes CDR1 MNHEY and CDR2 SVGEGT. CDR3 length equals 12 residues. Trimming shortened V by 5 bases and J by 4 bases, and 8 bases separated the two germline ends.